These T cell receptor beta chains were read from a single sample in a study of CD8 T cells in ankylosing spondylitis. One entry per CDR3 protein, called by TCRdb with MiXCR from the 5' RACE reads. The sample contains approximately 520,000 distinct CDR3 sequences, under 5.5% of which appear only once. Sequencing was done on a sample of blood, either unsorted or a sorted T cell fraction (not recorded which). These receptors came from a male donor with ankylosing spondylitis. Both conserved end residues are part of each CDR3. A D gene is named only where the DNA matches it firmly. Clone size appears in some rows only: once, few, many, or a class for an expanded clone.

V	D	J	size	DNA	CDR3
TRBV5-1	TRBD2	TRBJ2-1	NA	TGCGCCAGCAGCCGACTAGCGGGAGAGGGGAATGAGCAGTTCTTC	CASSRLAGEGNEQFF
TRBV10-3	NA	TRBJ1-2	many	TGTGCCATCAGTGAGTCGCGGGGGCTTTCCTATGGCTACACCTTC	CAISESRGLSYGYTF
TRBV11-2	TRBD2	TRBJ2-5	NA	TGTGCCAGCAGCGAAGGAGGGACTAGCGGGAGCGGACAAGAGACCCAGTACTTC	CASSEGGTSGSGQETQYF
TRBV7-2	TRBD2	TRBJ2-1	many	TGTGCCAGCAGCGATAGGGGACTAGCGGCCTACAATGAGCAGTTCTTC	CASSDRGLAAYNEQFF
TRBV7-6	NA	TRBJ2-3	many	TGTGCCAGCAGCCCCCGTAGCACGGCATCAGATACGCAGTATTTT	CASSPRSTASDTQYF
TRBV4-2	NA	TRBJ1-5	NA	TGTGCCAGCAGCCAAGAGCGGGCCGATCAGCCCCAGCATTTT	CASSQERADQPQHF
TRBV7-9	TRBD1	TRBJ2-7	many	TGTGCCAGCAGTCCTAGCCGGGACAGGGGGTACGAGCAGTACTTC	CASSPSRDRGYEQYF
TRBV12-3/TRBV12-4	NA	TRBJ1-5	many	TGTGCCAGCAGGGAAAGTAAGCAGCCCCAGCATTTT	CASRESKQPQHF
TRBV7-2	TRBD2	TRBJ2-7	many	TGTGCCAGCAGCTCCCGGGGGGGCTACGAGCAGTACTTC	CASSSRGGYEQYF
TRBV5-6	NA	TRBJ2-1	many	TGTGCCAGCAGCTTCCTCGGTGAGCAGTTCTTC	CASSFLGEQFF
TRBV7-6	NA	TRBJ1-2	many	TGTGCCAGCAGCCAAGGCGAATATGGCTACACCTTC	CASSQGEYGYTF
TRBV12-3/TRBV12-4	NA	TRBJ2-1	NA	TGTGCCAGCAGTTTGGGATGGGACGACTACAATGAGCAGTTCTTC	CASSLGWDDYNEQFF
TRBV5-1	NA	TRBJ1-1	many	TGCGCCAGCAGCCCTGCCCAGGTCATAGGAACTGAAGCTTTCTTT	CASSPAQVIGTEAFF
TRBV7-7	TRBD1	TRBJ2-3	few	TGTGCTAGCAGCTTAGGGACAGGGGGATCAGATACGCAGTATTTT	CASSLGTGGSDTQYF
TRBV12-3/TRBV12-4	NA	TRBJ2-3	many	TGTGCCAGCAGTCTCGGATCGGCCTATTCCGGCGATACGCAGTATTTT	CASSLGSAYSGDTQYF
TRBV27	TRBD2	TRBJ2-7	NA	TGTGCCAGCAGTCTGGGACTAGCGGGAGCATTGTACGAGCAGTACTTC	CASSLGLAGALYEQYF
TRBV18	TRBD2	TRBJ2-2	NA	TGTGCCAGCTCACCACCGCTAGCGGGAGGCTCCGGGGAGCTGTTTTTT	CASSPPLAGGSGELFF
TRBV11-2	NA	TRBJ1-6	many	TGTGCCAGCAGCCCCGAGATCCTCTATAATTCACCCCTCCACTTT	CASSPEILYNSPLHF
TRBV5-5	NA	TRBJ2-7	many	TGTGCCAGCATCCCCGGCGCGGAACACTTC	CASIPGAEHF
TRBV18	TRBD1	TRBJ1-1	NA	TGTGCCAGCTCATACCGGGACAGAGGTGAAGCTTTCTTT	CASSYRDRGEAFF
TRBV15	TRBD1	TRBJ2-7	few	TGTGCCACCAGCAGGCTGGACAGGGTCGAGCAGTACTTC	CATSRLDRVEQYF
TRBV7-2	TRBD1	TRBJ2-3	many	TGTGCCAGCAGCCGACAGGGGGCGATCTCTACGCAGTATTTT	CASSRQGAISTQYF
TRBV19	NA	TRBJ2-7	NA	TGTGCCAGTAGCAATACTTTGACCTTCTCCTACGAGCAGTACTTC	CASSNTLTFSYEQYF
TRBV20-1	NA	TRBJ2-7	many	TGCAGTGCTAGAGCTGCCATGGACCCCTACGAGCAGTACTTC	CSARAAMDPYEQYF
TRBV6-1	TRBD1	TRBJ1-2	many	TGTGCCAGCAGCCCGATCGGGACAGTATATGGCTACACCTTC	CASSPIGTVYGYTF
TRBV9	TRBD2	TRBJ2-3	many	TGTGCCAGCAGCGTTCTAGCGGGCACAGATACGCAGTATTTT	CASSVLAGTDTQYF
TRBV7-9	TRBD2	TRBJ2-7	many	TGTGCCAGCAGCTTAGGGACTAGCGGGTCCCCCTACGAGCAGTACTTC	CASSLGTSGSPYEQYF
TRBV7-2	TRBD1	TRBJ1-2	many	TGTGCCAGCAGCGCCACAGGGGGCGCTTTTGGCTACACCTTC	CASSATGGAFGYTF
TRBV4-3	TRBD2	TRBJ2-3	many	TGCGCCAGCAGCCGACTAGCTCAGTTCCCAGATACGCAGTATTTT	CASSRLAQFPDTQYF
TRBV20-1	TRBD2	TRBJ2-3	many	TGCAGTGCCCCTCCGGGGGGGGGATCAGATACGCAGTATTTT	CSAPPGGGSDTQYF
TRBV2	TRBD2	TRBJ2-7	NA	TGTGCCAGCATTGGGACTAGCGGGAGGGGCGAGCAGTACTTC	CASIGTSGRGEQYF
TRBV7-2	TRBD1	TRBJ2-7	few	TGTGCCAGCAGTTTTGGACAGGGGGACGAGCAGTACTTC	CASSFGQGDEQYF
TRBV20-1	NA	TRBJ1-1	many	TGCAGTGCTACCAAGGGGCAGAGGAACACTGAAGCTTTCTTT	CSATKGQRNTEAFF
TRBV20-1	NA	TRBJ1-1	many	TGCAGTGCTAGCTCGAACACTGAAGCTTTCTTT	CSASSNTEAFF
TRBV4-3	NA	TRBJ1-5	few	TGCGCCAGCAGCCAAGCACTGGGGGGCCGTCAGCCCCAGCATTTT	CASSQALGGRQPQHF
TRBV5-1	NA	TRBJ1-2	many	TGCGCCAGCAGCTTGGCACAGGGAAAGTTCTATGGCTACACCTTC	CASSLAQGKFYGYTF
TRBV5-1	NA	TRBJ2-2	few	TGCGCCAGCAGCTTGGTTGTTACAGACACCGGGGAGCTGTTTTTT	CASSLVVTDTGELFF
TRBV11-2	NA	TRBJ1-5	NA	TGTGCCAGCAGCTTAGGGTATAAGGTTCACAATCAGCCCCAGCATTTT	CASSLGYKVHNQPQHF
TRBV6-1	NA	TRBJ2-3	many	TGTGCCAGCAGTAATTACGGGACACGGCTCCTTCGTGATACGCAGTATTTT	CASSNYGTRLLRDTQYF
TRBV7-6	TRBD2	TRBJ2-7	many	TGTGCCAGCAGCCGGACTAGCGGACACGACTACGAGCAGTACTTC	CASSRTSGHDYEQYF
TRBV13	NA	TRBJ2-3	many	TGTGCCAGCAGCTTGGGTCCAGGACGGGATACGCAGTATTTT	CASSLGPGRDTQYF
TRBV20-1	NA	TRBJ2-7	many	TGCAGTGCTAGGACAGTTCATCGGACCTACGAGCAGTACTTC	CSARTVHRTYEQYF
TRBV5-1	NA	TRBJ2-7	many	TGCGCCAGCAGCTTCGGGACTGCTCCTCCCGGGCAGTACTTC	CASSFGTAPPGQYF
TRBV7-9	TRBD2	TRBJ2-7	many	TGTGCCAGCAGCTTTGTTCTAGCGGGAGTGGGAGACGAGCAGTACTTC	CASSFVLAGVGDEQYF